Below are 15 T cell receptor beta chains sequenced from a single sample in a study of T-cell reconstitution after alpha-beta-depleted transplantation in children. TCRbeta library preparation incorporated unique molecular identifiers. TCRdb redid the calling of the PCR reads with MiXCR, one entry per CDR3 protein. The sample records roughly 5,900 distinct CDR3 sequences, 15% to 18% being singletons. The material was PBMCs, mostly from graft donor cells, obtained 180 days after TCRalphabeta/CD19-depleted stem cell transplant. These receptor sequences come from a patient between 2 and 9 years old who had a stem cell transplant for inherited bone marrow failure, so the T cells may come from the graft donor.

There are many counts of this clonotype. CDR3 in DNA: TGCAGTGCTAGTATGACTAGCGGGAGGGATACGCAGTATTTT. Its translation: CSASMTSGRDTQYF. This chain links TRBV20-1 with TRBJ2-3; 13 positions agree with TRBD2. V shed 3 bases and J 6 bases; nucleotides not matched to a gene: 3. This CDR3 contains 14 residues. In germline, CDR1 is DFQATT, CDR2 SNEGSKA (reference sequence).

The gene calls are TRBV4-3 and TRBJ2-2; D gene ambiguous. The CDR3 has 15 amino acids. Germline lookup yields CDR1 LGHNA and CDR2 YSLEER. Deletions cut 0 bases from V and 1 base from J, with 6 bases between. In DNA, the CDR3 is TGCGCCAGCAGCCAAGACAGGCAGAACACCGGGGAGCTGTTTTTT. It encodes CASSQDRQNTGELFF.

This clonotype was found many times. The chain joins TRBV4-1 to TRBJ2-1; 15 bases align to TRBD2. Germline V gives CDR1 MGHRA, CDR2 YSYEKL. V gave up 0 bases and J gave up 0 bases; unmatched junction bases: 9. This CDR3 is built from 21 residues. The CDR3 sequence is CASSQDSTGLAGGGSYNEQFF. In DNA form, the CDR3 reads TGCGCCAGCAGCCAAGATAGTACGGGACTAGCGGGAGGTGGCTCCTACAATGAGCAGTTCTTC.

The chain's CDR3 is CATSTAARGELFF. In nucleotides, the CDR3 is TGTGCCACCAGCACCGCGGCTCGCGGGGAGCTGTTTTTT. This chain connects TRBV15 to TRBJ2-2; D not certain. The CDR3 length is 13 residues. Germline values: CDR1 LNHNV, CDR2 YYDKDF (reference sequence). V lost 4 bases and J lost 7, with 10 bases in between.

This clonotype was recorded at least ten times. The chain is built from TRBV19 and TRBJ2-5; possible D gene TRBD1, 5 bases. Germline CDR1 is LNHDA and CDR2 is SQIVND (reference sequence). Deletions cut 1 base from V and 5 bases from J, with 11 bases between. The CDR3 sequence is 14 residues long. The CDR3 region has the DNA TGTGCCAGTAGTATAGGTGGGGCAGAGGAGACCCAGTACTTC. Its translation: CASSIGGAEETQYF. Supplemented by reference TRBV19 and TRBJ2-5, the full variable domain reads DGGITQSPKYLFRKEGQNVTLSCEQNLNHDAMYWYRQDPGQGLRLIYYSQIVNDFQKGDIAEGYSVSREKKESFPLTVTSAQKNPTAFYLCASSIGGAEETQYFGPGTRLLVL.

This clonotype was seen repeatedly, ten times or more. The chain combines TRBV20-1 with TRBJ2-1, with a possible D match to TRBD2 (6 bases). The CDR3 runs to 14 residues. V was trimmed by 3 bases and J by 0 bases, leaving 9 bases between them. CDR1 and CDR2 from the germline V gene are DFQATT and SNEGSKA (reference sequence). CDR3 sequence: CSARGLSSYNEQFF. In DNA form, the CDR3 reads TGCAGTGCTAGGGGACTGAGCTCCTACAATGAGCAGTTCTTC.

This clonotype was seen many times. The CDR3 reads CASSLTGSGNTIYF. DNA for the CDR3: TGTGCCAGCAGTCTCACAGGGTCTGGAAACACCATATATTTT. V is TRBV6-5 and J is TRBJ1-3; D is perhaps TRBD1 (6 bases). The CDR3 length is 14 residues. CDR1 is MNHEY, CDR2 SVGAGI, per germline. The germline V and J ends were trimmed by 5 bases and 1 base, with 9 bases remaining between them.

The V call is TRBV4-2, the J call TRBJ2-3; 10 positions match TRBD2. CDR3 length: 16 residues. The trim removed 4 bases at V and 10 bases at J, leaving 14 bases unmatched. The germline V gene has CDR1 LGHNA and CDR2 YNFKEQ. The CDR3 region is CASSLEAGGPNIAQYF. For the CDR3, the DNA is TGTGCCAGCAGCCTTGAAGCGGGGGGGCCTAATATTGCGCAGTATTTT.

This clonotype has at least ten counts. The V and J genes are TRBV9 and TRBJ2-3; D is uncertain. CDR3 size: 16 residues. V lost 2 bases and J 0 bases, leaving 13 bases between the germline ends. The germline gives CDR1 SGDLS, CDR2 YYNGEE. DNA for the CDR3: TGTGCCAGCAGCGTCTCCCCCAGCGCGAGCACAGATACGCAGTATTTT. This translates into CASSVSPSASTDTQYF.

This clonotype has a count of ten or more. This rearrangement joins TRBV5-1 to TRBJ2-2; D tentatively fits TRBD1 or TRBD2 (5 bases each). V lost 4 bases to trimming and J lost 1 base, with 8 bases between them. CDR3 length: 14 residues. Germline V gives CDR1 SGHRS, CDR2 YFSETQ. The CDR3 DNA sequence: TGCGCCAGCAGCAGGGACGGGAACACCGGGGAGCTGTTTTTT. This sequence encodes CASSRDGNTGELFF.

There are many counts of this clonotype. The chain has TRBV20-1 and TRBJ1-2, with TRBD1 identical over 7 bases. CDR1 is DFQATT and CDR2 is SNEGSKA in the germline V gene (reference sequence). The CDR3 runs 12 residues. Unmatched junction bases numbered 8, after V lost 6 bases and J lost 7 bases. The CDR3 DNA follows: TGCAGTGCAACTACAGGGGAGCGTGGCTACACCTTC. Amino acid sequence: CSATTGERGYTF.

This clonotype was seen many times. The rearrangement uses TRBV29-1 and TRBJ2-7; D is possibly TRBD1 or TRBD2 (7 bases each). Germline V gene lookup returns CDR1 SQVTM and CDR2 ANQGSEA. Trimming took 7 bases from V and 8 from J, leaving 18 bases between them. The CDR3 has 12 amino acids. For the CDR3, the DNA is TGCAGCGCAGGGGGGGTACTGGGTCAGCAGTACTTC. Protein sequence: CSAGGVLGQQYF.

This clonotype was counted many times. The J gene is TRBJ1-4, the V gene TRBV10-3; D not resolved. The V gene's germline CDR1 is ENHRY and CDR2 SYGVKD. This CDR3 has 15 residues. Trimming pared 0 bases from V and 7 bases from J, leaving 12 bases between. The CDR3 DNA is TGTGCCATCAGTGAGTCATGGAGGGCCCGTGAAAAACTGTTTTTT. Translation: CAISESWRAREKLFF.

The chain has TRBV9 and TRBJ1-1; TRBD1 aligns across 11 bases. The V gene end was trimmed by 4 bases and the J gene end by 4 bases; junction bases not matched to a gene: 3. The CDR3 has 14 residues. Germline values: CDR1 SGDLS, CDR2 YYNGEE. The CDR3 is CASSTGTGGTEAFF. The CDR3 bases are TGTGCCAGCAGCACCGGGACAGGGGGCACTGAAGCTTTCTTT.

The rearrangement links TRBV30 to TRBJ2-7; D is perhaps TRBD1 (6 bases). Deletions cut 1 base from V and 2 bases from J, with 15 bases between. CDR1 and CDR2 (germline): GTSNPN, SVGIG (reference sequence). The CDR3 is 15 residues long. CDR3 in amino acids: CAWSALDGQPYEQYF. The CDR3 nucleotides read TGTGCCTGGAGTGCGTTGGATGGACAGCCCTACGAGCAGTACTTC.